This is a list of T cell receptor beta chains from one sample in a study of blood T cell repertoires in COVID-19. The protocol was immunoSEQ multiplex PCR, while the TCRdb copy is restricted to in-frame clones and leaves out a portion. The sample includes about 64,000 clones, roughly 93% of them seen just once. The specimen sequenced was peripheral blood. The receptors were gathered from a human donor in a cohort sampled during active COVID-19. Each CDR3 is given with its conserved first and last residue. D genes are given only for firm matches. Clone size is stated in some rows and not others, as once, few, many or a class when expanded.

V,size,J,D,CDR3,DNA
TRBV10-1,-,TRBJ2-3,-,CASSELSGATDTQYF,TGCGCCAGCAGTGAGTTATCAGGGGCCACAGATACGCAGTATTTT
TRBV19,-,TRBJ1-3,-,CASKALRGRATLSGNTIYF,TGTGCCAGTAAAGCCCTAAGGGGCAGGGCCACCCTTTCTGGAAACACCATATATTTT
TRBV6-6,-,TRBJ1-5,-,CASSTGTGIGNQPQHF,TGTGCCAGCAGTACCGGAACAGGGATAGGCAATCAGCCCCAGCATTTT
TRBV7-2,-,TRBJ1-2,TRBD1,CASSLLPTGTGSGYTF,TGTGCCAGCAGCCTCCTTCCCACCGGGACAGGGAGTGGCTACACCTTC
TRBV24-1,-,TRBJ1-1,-,CATSEGLKTEAFF,TGTGCCACCAGTGAGGGGCTTAAGACTGAAGCTTTCTTT
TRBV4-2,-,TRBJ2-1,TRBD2,CASSSEVGSGGSYNEQFF,TGTGCCAGCAGCTCCGAAGTCGGTTCGGGGGGTTCCTACAATGAGCAGTTCTTC
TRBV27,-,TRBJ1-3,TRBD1,CASSLMVPGGSSGNTIYF,TGTGCCAGCAGTTTAATGGTCCCAGGGGGTTCCTCTGGAAACACCATATATTTT
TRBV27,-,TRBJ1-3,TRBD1,CASTIQGAGSGNTIYF,TGTGCCAGCACCATACAGGGGGCCGGCTCTGGAAACACCATATATTTT
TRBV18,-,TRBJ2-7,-,CASSPGTQSYEQYF,TGTGCCAGCTCACCGGGGACACAGAGCTACGAGCAGTACTTC
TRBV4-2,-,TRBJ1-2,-,CASSQELRDYGYTF,TGTGCCAGCAGCCAAGAGTTGAGGGACTATGGCTACACCTTC
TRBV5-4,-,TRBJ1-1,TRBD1,CASSPRTGVNTEAFF,TGTGCCAGCAGCCCCCGGACAGGGGTGAACACTGAAGCTTTCTTT
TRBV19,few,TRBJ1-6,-,CASRMGLNSPLHF,TGTGCCAGTAGGATGGGACTCAATTCACCCCTCCACTTT
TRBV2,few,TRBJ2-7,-,CASSVGTQRYEQYF,TGTGCCAGCAGTGTCGGGACTCAACGTTACGAGCAGTACTTC
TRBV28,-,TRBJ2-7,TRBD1,CASSLYITRQGAGEQYF,TGTGCCAGCAGTTTATATATCACGCGTCAGGGGGCGGGCGAGCAGTACTTC
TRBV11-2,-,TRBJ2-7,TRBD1,CASSSSGTGFYEQYF,TGTGCCAGCAGCTCCTCCGGGACAGGGTTCTACGAGCAGTACTTC
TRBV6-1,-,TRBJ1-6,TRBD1,CASSEKTGGLSSYNSPLHF,TGTGCCAGCAGTGAGAAGACAGGGGGCCTCAGCTCCTATAATTCACCCCTCCACTTT
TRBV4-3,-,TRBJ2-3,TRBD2,CASSQDIGIAGDTQYF,TGCGCCAGCAGCCAAGATATCGGAATAGCGGGAGATACGCAGTATTTT
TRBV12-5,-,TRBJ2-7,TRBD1,CASGFQTDRGPPSYEQYF,TGTGCTAGTGGTTTTCAAACGGACAGGGGGCCCCCCTCCTACGAGCAGTACTTC
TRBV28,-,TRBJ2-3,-,CASSLRGGPLSTDTQYF,TGTGCCAGCAGTTTAAGGGGGGGACCCCTTAGCACAGATACGCAGTATTTT
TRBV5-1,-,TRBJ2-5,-,CASSPQRWESLTQYF,TGCGCCAGCAGCCCCCAACGGTGGGAGAGCCTAACCCAGTACTTC